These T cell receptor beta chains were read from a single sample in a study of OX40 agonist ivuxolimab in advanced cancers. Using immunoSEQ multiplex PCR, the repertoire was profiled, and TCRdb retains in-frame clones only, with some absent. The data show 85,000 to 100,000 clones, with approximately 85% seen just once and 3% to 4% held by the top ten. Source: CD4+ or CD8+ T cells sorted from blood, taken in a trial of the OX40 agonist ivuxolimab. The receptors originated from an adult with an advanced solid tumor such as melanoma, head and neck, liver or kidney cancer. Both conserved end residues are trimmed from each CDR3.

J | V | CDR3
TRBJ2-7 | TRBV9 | ASSVGSSEQY
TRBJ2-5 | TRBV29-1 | TAGWDPETQY
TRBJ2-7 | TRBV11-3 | ASSLVASGNEQY
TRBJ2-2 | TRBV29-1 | SVVPGGGELF
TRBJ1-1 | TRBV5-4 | ASSLTGATHEAF
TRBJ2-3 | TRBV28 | ASSTPGTGGGDTQY
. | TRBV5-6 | ASSLEVQVREQY
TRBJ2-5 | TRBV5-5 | ASSLAASGYYQETQY
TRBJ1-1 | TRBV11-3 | ASSFLENTEAF
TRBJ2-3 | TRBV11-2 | ASSIDQYPTDTQY
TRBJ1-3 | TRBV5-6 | ASSLEGNTIY
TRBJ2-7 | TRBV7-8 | ASSLGGPSYEQY
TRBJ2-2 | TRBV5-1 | ASSLGPSTGELF
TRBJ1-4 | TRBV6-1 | ASSEGTGAEKLF
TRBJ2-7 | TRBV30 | AWSPGQGYEQY
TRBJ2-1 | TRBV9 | ASSVENENEQF
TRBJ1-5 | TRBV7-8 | ASSSRTGLGLNQPQH
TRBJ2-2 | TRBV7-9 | ASSPRLAGVTGELF
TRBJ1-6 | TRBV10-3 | AISESMQQGGSPLH
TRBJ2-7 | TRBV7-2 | ASSPGSGGAYEQY
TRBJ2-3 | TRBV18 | ASSPRGGDTDTQY
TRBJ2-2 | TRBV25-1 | ASSEYYPVRITGELF
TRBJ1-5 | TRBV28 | ASSEPGVNQPQH
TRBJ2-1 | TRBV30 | AWRGTTSGRSNEQF